These T cell receptor beta chains were read from a single sample in a study of tumor and adjacent non-tumor tissue in lung cancer. One entry per CDR3 protein results from TCRdb running MiXCR on the multiplex PCR reads. This table has around 80,000 distinct CDR3 sequences, 65% to 85% appearing once. Sequencing was done on a sample of distant non-tumor lung tissue. The receptors were gathered from a man aged 60-69 years with non-small cell lung cancer. Both conserved end residues are part of each CDR3. A D gene is named only where the DNA matches it firmly. Clone size is given for some rows only: seen once, a few or many times, or a class if the clone is expanded.

v_call	clone_size	d_call	j_call	cdr3_aa	cdr3_nt
TRBV7-9	.	.	TRBJ2-7	CGSSPTTHYEQYF	TGTGGCAGCAGCCCCACCACCCACTACGAGCAGTACTTC
TRBV20-1	.	.	TRBJ2-1	CSANSAGGPWNEQFF	TGCAGTGCTAATTCAGCTGGGGGGCCGTGGAATGAACAGTTCTTC
TRBV5-4	.	TRBD1	TRBJ2-7	CAISPRDRGLGEQYF	TGTGCCATCAGCCCCCGGGACAGGGGTCTAGGCGAACAGTACTTC
TRBV20-1	.	.	TRBJ2-1	CSVRVVEIGYKEQFF	TGCAGTGTTAGAGTGGTTGAAATAGGCTACAAAGAGCAGTTCTTC
TRBV20-1	.	.	TRBJ2-7	CSASAVTYYQYF	TGCAGTGCTAGTGCGGTCACCTATTATCAGTACTTC
TRBV6-1	.	.	TRBJ1-5	CASERPNQPQHF	TGTGCCAGTGAACGACCCAATCAGCCCCAGCATTTT
TRBV20-1	.	.	TRBJ2-7	CSARSCQLSSYEQYF	TGCAGTGCTAGATCGTGTCAGCTAAGCTCCTACGAGCAGTACTTC
TRBV6-5	once	.	TRBJ1-2	CASSSPGRRATIYGYTF	TGTGCCAGCAGTTCACCTGGACGGAGAGCAACTATTTATGGCTACACCTTC
TRBV6-1	.	TRBD1	TRBJ1-4	CAIGQGGMTRATNEKLFF	TGTGCCATCGGACAGGGAGGGATGACTAGAGCAACTAATGAAAAACTGTTTTTT
TRBV11-2	.	.	TRBJ2-5	CANSFTGQETRYF	TGTGCCAACAGCTTTACAGGGCAAGAGACCCGGTACTTC
TRBV6-5	once	TRBD2	TRBJ2-5	CASSYRTSCGPQETQYF	TGTGCCAGCAGTTACCGGACTAGCTGTGGGCCGCAAGAGACCCAGTACTTC
TRBV11-2	.	.	TRBJ2-5	CASISTVGGPKDTQYF	TGTGCCAGCATCTCCACAGTGGGGGGGCCAAAGGATACCCAGTACTTC
TRBV6-1	.	.	TRBJ1-1	CDSNEDSGDTEAFF	TGTGACAGCAATGAAGACAGTGGCGACACTGAAGCTTTCTTT
TRBV12-3/TRBV12-4	.	TRBD1	TRBJ1-5	CASSLGRQGGNNQPQHF	TGTGCGAGCAGTTTAGGTAGACAGGGGGGGAACAATCAGCCCCAGCATTTT
TRBV5-4	.	TRBD2	TRBJ2-3	CGSSLAAGAGTDTQYF	TGTGGCAGCAGCTTGGCAGCGGGAGCGGGTACAGATACGCAGTATTTT
TRBV6-1	.	.	TRBJ1-5	CANSVGPGTGYSNQPQRF	.
TRBV6-1	.	.	TRBJ1-1	CAIRSGHLNTEAFF	TGTGCCATCAGGTCTGGGCATCTAAACACTGAAGCTTTCTTT
TRBV11-2	.	.	TRBJ1-1	CASSLGTVVGDTEAFF	TGTGCCAGCAGCTTAGGGACGGTAGTGGGGGACACTGAAGCTTTCTTT
TRBV6-2/TRBV6-3	.	.	TRBJ2-7	CASSYPLGTNSYEHYF	TGTGCCAGCAGTTACCCCCTGGGGACAAACTCCTACGAGCATTACTTC
TRBV12-3/TRBV12-4	.	TRBD1	TRBJ2-2	CASSLWGQDPSGDLFF	TGTGCCAGCAGTTTATGGGGACAGGATCCGTCCGGGGATCTATTCTTT
TRBV20-1	once	.	TRBJ2-7	CSAMGMTIGERYF	TGCAGTGCTATGGGGATGACTATAGGCGAGCGGTACTTC
TRBV5-4	.	.	TRBJ1-2	CTSSFGTGPFYSYTF	TGTACCAGCAGCTTCGGAACAGGGCCCTTTTATAGCTACACCTTC
TRBV6-5	.	.	TRBJ2-3	CPSSSEQGRVRDTQYF	TGTCCCAGCAGTTCTGAACAGGGAAGAGTGAGGGATACGCAGTATTTT
TRBV11-2	.	.	TRBJ2-1	CAGSLVQQDNEQFF	TGTGCCGGCAGCTTAGTTCAACAGGACAATGAGCAGTTCTTC
TRBV11-2	once	TRBD1	TRBJ2-5	CVGSSTGEEIQYF	TGTGTCGGCAGTTCTACAGGGGAAGAGATCCAGTACTTC
TRBV11-3	.	.	TRBJ2-1	CPSSPTSLSYNEQFF	TGTCCCAGCAGCCCCACTAGCTTGTCCTACAATGAGCAATTCTTC
TRBV6-5	.	.	TRBJ2-1	CVSSYSYRPSSYNEQFF	TGTGTTAGCAGTTACTCGTACAGGCCGAGCTCCTACAACGAGCAGTTCTTC
TRBV29-1	.	.	TRBJ1-1	CRVEERDGKNTEALF	TGCAGGGTTGAAGAGAGGGACGGAAAGAACACTGAAGCTCTCTTT
TRBV20-1	.	TRBD2	TRBJ2-5	CSATALAKEIQYF	TGCAGTGCTACGGCACTAGCGAAAGAGATCCAGTACTTC
TRBV11-2	.	.	TRBJ1-1	CANSIVGWGTEALF	.
TRBV6-1	.	.	TRBJ2-1	CASSEVGQVTNEQFF	TGTGCCAGCAGTGAAGTGGGCCAGGTGACAAATGAGCAGTTCTTC
TRBV28	few	.	TRBJ2-7	CASSWPGLGTYEQYF	TGTGCCAGCAGTTGGCCGGGACTGGGAACCTACGAGCAGTACTTC
TRBV20-1	.	.	TRBJ1-1	CSARDGMNTEAFF	TGCAGTGCTAGAGATGGGATGAACACTGAAGCTTTCTTT
TRBV6-5	.	.	TRBJ2-1	CASSYEGSGGSNYNKQLF	TGTGCCAGCAGTTACGAGGGTTCGGGGGGCTCTAATTACAACAAGCAGTTGTTC
TRBV20-1	.	.	TRBJ1-1	CSARSRQMTKAFF	TGCAGTGCTAGATCACGTCAGATGACTAAGGCTTTCTTT
TRBV12-3/TRBV12-4	.	.	TRBJ2-3	CASCPLRLSMVTDTQYF	TGTGCCAGCTGTCCCCTTAGACTATCCATGGTCACAGATACGCAGTATTTT
TRBV7-9	many	.	TRBJ1-1	CASFLWTDEAFF	TGTGCCAGCTTCCTGTGGACGGACGAAGCTTTCTTT
TRBV6-1	.	TRBD2	TRBJ2-2	CVSSPLGTTSTRELFF	TGTGTCAGCTCCCCCCTGGGGACTACCTCCACCAGGGAGCTGTTTTTT
TRBV6-2/TRBV6-3	.	.	TRBJ1-2	CAVREGGKPNYGYTF	TGTGCCGTAAGGGAGGGCGGAAAGCCTAACTATGGCTACACCTTC
TRBV4-2	once	.	TRBJ2-5	CASSQGLVGGQEAQYF	TGTGCCAGCAGCCAAGGGCTAGTGGGGGGTCAAGAGGCCCAGTACTTC
TRBV6-2/TRBV6-3	.	.	TRBJ1-1	CASSTVPNTEAPF	TGTGCCAGCAGTACAGTCCCGAACACTGAAGCTCCCTTT
TRBV5-1	.	.	TRBJ2-3	CTSSLAYTDTQYF	TGCACCAGCAGCTTAGCCTACACAGATACGCAATATTTT
TRBV20-1	.	.	TRBJ1-5	CSAQAGRTNQPQHF	TGCAGTGCTCAAGCGGGCAGGACAAATCAGCCCCAGCATTTT
TRBV20-1	.	TRBD2	TRBJ2-7	CTARRSSGGLNKQYF	TGCACTGCTAGAAGGTCCAGCGGGGGTCTGAACAAGCAGTACTTC
TRBV11-3	.	.	TRBJ1-1	CACSSHGRQTEVFF	TGTGCCTGCAGTTCGCACGGACGGCAGACTGAAGTTTTCTTT